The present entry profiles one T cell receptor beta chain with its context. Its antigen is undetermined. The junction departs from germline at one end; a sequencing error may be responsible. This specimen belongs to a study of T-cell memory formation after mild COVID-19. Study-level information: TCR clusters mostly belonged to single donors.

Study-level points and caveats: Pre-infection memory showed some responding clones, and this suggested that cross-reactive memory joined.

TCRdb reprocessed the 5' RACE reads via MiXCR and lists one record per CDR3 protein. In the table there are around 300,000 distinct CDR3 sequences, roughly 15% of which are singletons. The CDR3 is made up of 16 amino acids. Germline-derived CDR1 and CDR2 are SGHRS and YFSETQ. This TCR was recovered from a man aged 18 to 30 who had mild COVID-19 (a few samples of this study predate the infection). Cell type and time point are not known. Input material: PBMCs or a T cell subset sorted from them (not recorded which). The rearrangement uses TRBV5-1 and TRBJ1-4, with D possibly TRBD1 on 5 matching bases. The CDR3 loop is CTSSLGDRYSNEKLFF. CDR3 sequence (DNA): TGCACCAGCAGCTTGGGGGACCGCTACTCTAATGAAAAACTGTTTTTT.